The 20 T cell receptor beta chains given below trace back to one sample, sequenced in a study of CD8 T cells in ankylosing spondylitis. Whole-study findings and limits: It appeared that ankylosing spondylitis blood was characterized by a TCR beta motif of fewer than 10 highly homologous variants.

Their antigens remain unidentified. TCRdb redid the calling of the 5' RACE reads with MiXCR, one entry per CDR3 protein. Among fewer than 400,000 distinct CDR3 sequences listed, approximately 8% were seen once. Sequences were obtained from blood, either unsorted or a sorted T cell fraction (not recorded which). Receptors were obtained from a male donor with ankylosing spondylitis.

This clonotype was counted a few times. The chain joins TRBV9 to TRBJ2-1, with 8 nucleotides matching TRBD2. CDR3 length: 15 residues. Trimming removed 6 bases from V and 5 bases from J; junction bases left unmatched: 10. CDR1 is SGDLS and CDR2 is YYNGEE in the germline V gene. The CDR3 bases are TGTGCCAGCACACGGACGGGAGGGTATCACAATGAGCAGTTCTTC. It codes for CASTRTGGYHNEQFF.

Ten or more counts support this clonotype. The chain is built from TRBV7-2 and TRBJ1-6, with a weak D call TRBD1 (6 bases). The germline gives CDR1 SGHTA, CDR2 FQGNSA. CDR3 size: 16 residues. The V end lost 2 bases, the J end lost 6 bases, and 14 bases lay between the germline ends. In DNA, the CDR3 is TGTGCCAGCAGCTTATTCCCAGGGGCTGTTAATTCACCCCTCCACTTT. It yields the protein CASSLFPGAVNSPLHF. Based on the CDR3 plus reference TRBV7-2 and TRBJ1-6, the full variable domain is GAGVSQSPSNKVTEKGKDVELRCDPISGHTALYWYRQSLGQGLEFLIYFQGNSAPDKSGLPSDRFSAERTGGSVSTLTIQRTQQEDSAVYLCASSLFPGAVNSPLHFGNGTRLTVT.

The rearrangement uses TRBV6-2 or TRBV6-3 and TRBJ1-6; D perhaps matches TRBD1 (5 bases). Germline CDR1 and CDR2: MNHEY and SVGEGT. CDR3 size: 14 residues. Trimming cost V 0 bases and J 7 bases, with 7 bases left between them. The CDR3 DNA reads TGTGCCAGCAGTTACTCGTGGACAAATTCACCCCTCCACTTT. It is translated as CASSYSWTNSPLHF.

The genes are TRBV25-1 and TRBJ2-1; 7 bases map to TRBD2. The CDR3 length is 13 residues. CDR1 MGHDK and CDR2 SYGVNS come from the germline V gene. V lost 2 bases and J lost 10; bases outside the gene matches: 5. The CDR3 spells CASSEGRGGEQFF. The DNA of the CDR3 is TGTGCCAGCAGTGAAGGGAGGGGTGGGGAGCAGTTCTTC.

The V and J genes are TRBV20-1 and TRBJ2-7; D is perhaps TRBD1 (5 bases). This CDR3 has 14 amino acids. The V end lost 0 bases, the J end lost 7 bases, and 16 bases lay between the germline ends. The V gene's germline CDR1 is DFQATT and CDR2 SNEGSKA (reference sequence). CDR3 DNA: TGCAGTGCTAGAGATTCACTGGGGCTAGGAGAGCAGTACTTC. Protein product: CSARDSLGLGEQYF.

This clonotype came up many times. This chain links TRBV7-7 with TRBJ2-1, with 8 bases that match TRBD2. The CDR3 contains 13 residues. Germline V gene data show CDR1 as SSHAT and CDR2 as FNYEAQ (reference sequence). Trimming removed 5 bases from V and 7 bases from J; junction bases left unmatched: 4. In DNA, the CDR3 is TGTGCCAGCAGCACTGGGACTAGTAATGAGCAGTTCTTC. This translates into CASSTGTSNEQFF. The full variable domain, with the rest looked up from reference TRBV7-7 and TRBJ2-1, is GAGVSQSPRYKVTKRGQDVTLRCDPISSHATLYWYQQALGQGPEFLTYFNYEAQPDKSGLPSDRFSAERPEGSISTLTIQRTEQRDSAMYRCASSTGTSNEQFFGPGTRLTVL.

This clonotype has a count of ten or more. The chain uses TRBV10-3 and TRBJ2-1, with D perhaps TRBD2 (6 bases). Per germline, CDR1 ENHRY and CDR2 SYGVKD. This CDR3 has 15 amino acids. V lost 3 bases and J lost 9, with 18 bases in between. The DNA of the CDR3 is TGTGCCATCAGTGAAACTAGCTTCGATAGCGCTGAGCAGTTCTTC. It encodes CAISETSFDSAEQFF.

The rearrangement links TRBV7-3 to TRBJ2-7; 9 bases are shared with TRBD2. The CDR3 runs to 15 residues. The junction had 9 bases not matched to a gene; V was cut back by 5 bases and J by 4 bases. The germline V gene has CDR1 SGHTA and CDR2 FQGTGA. The CDR3 loop is CASSQLAGAHYEQYF. The CDR3 DNA follows: TGTGCCAGCAGCCAATTAGCGGGAGCTCATTACGAGCAGTACTTC.

This clonotype has only a few counts. V usage is TRBV28 and J usage is TRBJ1-6; D perhaps matches TRBD1 (5 bases). Looked up from germline, CDR1 is MDHEN and CDR2 is SYDVKM. The CDR3 loop spans 15 amino acids. Deletions cut 6 bases from V and 6 bases from J, with 15 bases between. The CDR3 nucleotides read TGTGCCAGCAGACTCCCAGGGCAGGGTAATTCACCCCTCCACTTT. Residues: CASRLPGQGNSPLHF.

This sequence joins TRBV2 and TRBJ1-5; TRBD1 matches 9 bases. Unmatched junction bases numbered 3, after V lost 6 bases and J lost 6 bases. There are 13 residues in the CDR3. Germline values: CDR1 SNHLY, CDR2 FYNNEI. The CDR3 protein is CASSHRGLQPQHF. CDR3 in DNA: TGTGCCAGCAGCCACAGGGGGCTTCAGCCCCAGCATTTT.

This clonotype was found many times. J is TRBJ2-1 and V is TRBV7-2, with D tentatively TRBD1 (5 bases). From germline, CDR1 is SGHTA and CDR2 FQGNSA. The CDR3 is 15 amino acids. The germline V and J ends were trimmed by 7 bases and 3 bases, with 16 bases remaining between them. CDR3 sequence: CASTREGVSYNEQFF. Written as DNA, the CDR3 is TGTGCCAGCACCAGAGAAGGGGTCAGCTACAATGAGCAGTTCTTC.

V and J are TRBV7-8 and TRBJ2-1, with 11 bases fitting TRBD2. The CDR3 totals 20 residues. Per the germline V gene, CDR1 is SGHVS and CDR2 is FQNEAQ. Germline trimming cut 6 bases from V and 3 bases from J; bases unmatched to any gene: 19. The CDR3 loop is CASSPGSLAGVRYYYNEQFF. In DNA, the CDR3 is TGTGCCAGCAGTCCCGGGTCACTAGCGGGAGTTCGCTACTACTACAATGAGCAGTTCTTC.

About this clonotype itself: A much larger clone sits a single nucleotide away, making a read error possible. The V gene is TRBV9, the J gene TRBJ1-1; D gene unclear. V was trimmed by 1 base and J by 4 bases, leaving 17 bases between them. Germline CDR1 is SGDLS and CDR2 is YYNGEE. There are 16 residues in the CDR3. The CDR3 sequence: CASSVWSRAHSTEAFF. CDR3 in DNA: TGTGCCAGCAGCGTATGGAGTCGGGCCCATAGCACTGAAGCTTTCTTT. The entire variable domain, with the rest obtained from reference TRBV9 and TRBJ1-1, is as follows: DSGVTQTPKHLITATGQRVTLRCSPRSGDLSVYWYQQSLDQGLQFLIQYYNGEERAKGNILERFSAQQFPDLHSELNLSSLELGDSALYFCASSVWSRAHSTEAFFGQGTRLTVV.

This chain joins TRBV18 and TRBJ1-1; 9 bases fit TRBD1. This CDR3 is built from 14 residues. Germline trimming cut 5 bases from V and 9 bases from J; bases unmatched to any gene: 10. Germline CDR1 and CDR2: KGHSH and LQKENI. CDR3: CASSRQPGTGKAFF. The CDR3 bases are TGTGCCAGCTCAAGACAACCCGGGACAGGGAAAGCTTTCTTT.

This clonotype appeared many times. The chain recombines TRBV28 with TRBJ2-7, with D possibly matching TRBD2 (6 bases). Trimming removed 7 bases from V and 7 bases from J, with 17 bases in between. CDR3 length equals 13 residues. Germline-derived CDR1 and CDR2 are MDHEN and SYDVKM. CDR3 sequence: CASTYGGGDEQYF. The CDR3 nucleotides read TGTGCCAGCACCTATGGGGGAGGTGATGAGCAGTACTTC. Supplemented by reference TRBV28 and TRBJ2-7, the full variable domain reads DVKVTQSSRYLVKRTGEKVFLECVQDMDHENMFWYRQDPGLGLRLIYFSYDVKMKEKGDIPEGYSVSREKKERFSLILESASTNQTSMYLCASTYGGGDEQYFGPGTRLTVT.

This clonotype was detected only a few times. This chain uses TRBV11-3 with TRBJ2-3; D is unresolved. The length of the CDR3 is 14 residues. Germline loops: CDR1 SGHNT, CDR2 YENEEA. Deletions cut 1 base from V and 2 bases from J, with 7 bases between. The CDR3 loop is CASSLGSLTDTQYF. The DNA of the CDR3 is TGTGCCAGCAGCTTAGGGTCGCTCACAGATACGCAGTATTTT.

CDR3 nucleotide sequence: TGCGCCAGCAGCTTGGAAGGGTCGCGCCAAGAGACCCAGTACTTC. It encodes CASSLEGSRQETQYF. The J gene is TRBJ2-5, the V gene TRBV5-1; D unresolved. V was clipped by 0 bases and J by 1 base, with 10 bases between them. Germline V gene sequence: CDR1 SGHRS, CDR2 YFSETQ. The CDR3 extends over 15 amino acids.

The chain is built from TRBV20-1 and TRBJ2-3; 10 bases map to TRBD1. V was clipped by 6 bases and J by 4 bases; unmatched bases: 13. The germline CDR1 and CDR2 sequences are DFQATT and SNEGSKA (reference sequence). The CDR3 totals 16 residues. CDR3 amino acids: CSAIRGQGGQPDTQYF. The CDR3 region has the DNA TGCAGTGCCATACGAGGACAGGGGGGTCAGCCAGATACGCAGTATTTT.

This chain connects TRBV5-1 to TRBJ2-3; TRBD2 matches 8 bases. The CDR3 runs to 15 residues. J was trimmed by 0 bases and V by 2 bases; bases with no gene match: 2. In germline, CDR1 is SGHRS, CDR2 YFSETQ. This CDR3 reads CASSFSGASTDTQYF. The CDR3 DNA sequence: TGCGCCAGCAGCTTTAGCGGGGCTAGCACAGATACGCAGTATTTT.

A few counts support this clonotype. This rearrangement joins TRBV7-8 to TRBJ2-5; 7 bases agree with TRBD2. Trimming removed 7 bases from V and 1 base from J; junction bases left unmatched: 12. Germline V gene lookup returns CDR1 SGHVS and CDR2 FQNEAQ. CDR3 length: 16 residues. The CDR3 region has the DNA TGTGCCAGCACCCCAACCCGTTTAGCGGGCCAAGAGACCCAGTACTTC. This sequence encodes CASTPTRLAGQETQYF.